The rows below give T cell receptor beta chains drawn from one sample of a study of T cell changes during pregnancy in multiple sclerosis. Sequencing was performed with immunoSEQ multiplex PCR; in TCRdb, only in-frame clones are kept and a portion is missing. The sample has over 85,000 clones; around 91% are singletons. Material: peripheral blood, obtained after pregnancy. These receptors all stem from a female donor in good health, enrolled as a control in a pregnancy study. Each CDR3 is given with its conserved first and last residue. D genes are given only for firm matches. Clone size is not always given. Where it is, it says once, few, many or a class for expanded clones.

abundance: once; d_gene: TRBD2; j_gene: TRBJ2-1; v_gene: TRBV2; CDR3nt: TGTGCCAGTAGCGGGGGGCGCTACAATGAGCAGTTCTTC; CDR3aa: CASSGGRYNEQFF
abundance: NA; d_gene: NA; j_gene: TRBJ2-5; v_gene: TRBV7-2; CDR3nt: TGTGCCAGCACCCTATGGGAGAGGCGACTAGAGACCCAGTACTTC; CDR3aa: CASTLWERRLETQYF
abundance: medium-sized; d_gene: NA; j_gene: TRBJ2-3; v_gene: TRBV18; CDR3nt: TGTGCCAGCTCACCGTGGGGTAGCGTGGCAGATACGCAGTATTTT; CDR3aa: CASSPWGSVADTQYF
abundance: NA; d_gene: NA; j_gene: TRBJ2-1; v_gene: TRBV11-1; CDR3nt: TGTGCCAGCAGCTTTGGGTCAACTATCTACAATGAGCAGTTCTTC; CDR3aa: CASSFGSTIYNEQFF
abundance: NA; d_gene: TRBD1; j_gene: TRBJ2-6; v_gene: TRBV19; CDR3nt: TGTGCCAGTAGTGGTGGCAGGGGGAGCTCTGGGGCCAACGTCCTGACTTTC; CDR3aa: CASSGGRGSSGANVLTF
abundance: NA; d_gene: NA; j_gene: TRBJ1-1; v_gene: TRBV27; CDR3nt: TGTGCCAGCAGTCCTCAGGGGATCTACACTGAAGCTTTCTTT; CDR3aa: CASSPQGIYTEAFF
abundance: NA; d_gene: NA; j_gene: TRBJ1-1; v_gene: TRBV7-2; CDR3nt: TGTGCCAGCAGCTTAGTCCCGGTTAACACTGAAGCTTTCTTT; CDR3aa: CASSLVPVNTEAFF
abundance: NA; d_gene: TRBD1; j_gene: TRBJ1-1; v_gene: TRBV5-1; CDR3nt: TGCGCCAGCAGCTTACAGGGGGGTAGCACTGAAGCTTTCTTT; CDR3aa: CASSLQGGSTEAFF
abundance: NA; d_gene: NA; j_gene: TRBJ2-7; v_gene: TRBV29-1; CDR3nt: TGCAGCGTTCCAGGGCCCTCCTACGAGCAGTACTTC; CDR3aa: CSVPGPSYEQYF
abundance: NA; d_gene: NA; j_gene: TRBJ1-1; v_gene: TRBV7-9; CDR3nt: TGTGCCAGCAGCCAAAATTCCCAGGGCACCAACACTGAAGCTTTCTTT; CDR3aa: CASSQNSQGTNTEAFF
abundance: NA; d_gene: TRBD1; j_gene: TRBJ1-1; v_gene: TRBV5-6; CDR3nt: TGTGCCAGCGTCCGAATGACAGGGTCAGGGAGCACTGAAGCTTTCTTT; CDR3aa: CASVRMTGSGSTEAFF
abundance: NA; d_gene: NA; j_gene: TRBJ1-2; v_gene: TRBV30; CDR3nt: TGTGCCTGGAAGTCACCATCCCCGGGACTTCACTTC; CDR3aa: CAWKSPSPGLHF
abundance: NA; d_gene: NA; j_gene: TRBJ2-3; v_gene: TRBV13; CDR3nt: TGTGCCAGCAGCTCCCACCAGGGTGGGGATACGCAGTATTTT; CDR3aa: CASSSHQGGDTQYF
abundance: NA; d_gene: TRBD2; j_gene: TRBJ2-5; v_gene: TRBV7-8; CDR3nt: TGTGCCAGCAGCATTAGTAGCGGGGGGATTGGGGAGACCCAGTACTTC; CDR3aa: CASSISSGGIGETQYF
abundance: once; d_gene: TRBD2; j_gene: TRBJ2-3; v_gene: TRBV7-9; CDR3nt: TGTGCCAGCAGCTCGGGGGGGCACGATACGCAGTATTTT; CDR3aa: CASSSGGHDTQYF
abundance: NA; d_gene: NA; j_gene: TRBJ2-7; v_gene: TRBV21-1; CDR3nt: TGTGCCAGCAGCAACAGGGTTCGCGAGCAGTACTTC; CDR3aa: CASSNRVREQYF
abundance: NA; d_gene: NA; j_gene: TRBJ1-6; v_gene: TRBV4-3; CDR3nt: TGCGCCAGCAGCCAATGGACAGCCAATTCACCCCTCCACTTT; CDR3aa: CASSQWTANSPLHF
abundance: NA; d_gene: TRBD2; j_gene: TRBJ2-5; v_gene: TRBV5-4; CDR3nt: TGTGCCAGCACCATTTCGACTAGCGGGGAAGAGACCCAGTACTTC; CDR3aa: CASTISTSGEETQYF
abundance: NA; d_gene: TRBD1; j_gene: TRBJ1-4; v_gene: TRBV19; CDR3nt: TGTGCCAGTAGTGGGACAGGGCCAGCTAATGAAAAACTGTTTTTT; CDR3aa: CASSGTGPANEKLFF
abundance: NA; d_gene: NA; j_gene: TRBJ1-6; v_gene: TRBV5-4; CDR3nt: TGTGCCAGCAGCCGACATAGGGGCTCCTATAATTCACCCCTCCACTTT; CDR3aa: CASSRHRGSYNSPLHF
abundance: NA; d_gene: TRBD2; j_gene: TRBJ2-1; v_gene: TRBV11-2; CDR3nt: TGTGCCAGCAGCTTTGGCGGGGGGCGCTCCTACAATGAGCAGTTCTTC; CDR3aa: CASSFGGGRSYNEQFF